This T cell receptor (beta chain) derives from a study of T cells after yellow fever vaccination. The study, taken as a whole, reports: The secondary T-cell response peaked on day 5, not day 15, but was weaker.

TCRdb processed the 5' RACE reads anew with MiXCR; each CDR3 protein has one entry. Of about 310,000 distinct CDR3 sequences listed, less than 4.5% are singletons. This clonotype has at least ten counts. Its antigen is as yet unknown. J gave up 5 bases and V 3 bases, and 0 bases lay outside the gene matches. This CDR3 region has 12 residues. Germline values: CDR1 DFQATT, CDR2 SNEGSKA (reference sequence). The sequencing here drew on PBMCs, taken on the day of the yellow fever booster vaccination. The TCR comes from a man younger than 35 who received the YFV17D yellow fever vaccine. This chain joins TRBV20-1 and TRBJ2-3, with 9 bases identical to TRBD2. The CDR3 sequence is CSARRGGDTQYF. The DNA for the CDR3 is TGCAGTGCTAGGCGGGGGGGAGATACGCAGTATTTT.